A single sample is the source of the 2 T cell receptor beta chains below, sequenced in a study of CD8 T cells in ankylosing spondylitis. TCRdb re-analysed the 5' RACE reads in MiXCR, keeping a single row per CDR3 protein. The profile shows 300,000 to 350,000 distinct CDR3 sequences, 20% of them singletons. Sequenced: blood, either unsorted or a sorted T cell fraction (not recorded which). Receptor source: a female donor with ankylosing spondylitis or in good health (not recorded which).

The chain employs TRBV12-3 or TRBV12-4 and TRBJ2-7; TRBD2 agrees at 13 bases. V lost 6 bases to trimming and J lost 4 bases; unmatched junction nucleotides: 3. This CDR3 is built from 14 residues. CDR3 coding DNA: TGTGCCAGCAGACTAGCGGGAGGGAGGTACGAGCAGTACTTC. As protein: CASRLAGGRYEQYF.

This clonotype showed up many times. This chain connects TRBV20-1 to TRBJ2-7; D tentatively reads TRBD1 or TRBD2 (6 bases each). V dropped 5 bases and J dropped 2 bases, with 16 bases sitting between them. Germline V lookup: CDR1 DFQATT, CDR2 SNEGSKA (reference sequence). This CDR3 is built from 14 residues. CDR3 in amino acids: CSARSGWGPYEQYF. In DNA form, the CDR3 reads TGCAGTGCTCGTAGCGGTTGGGGGCCCTACGAGCAGTACTTC.